This TCR beta chain was sequenced in a study of vaccination effects on CD4 cells after COVID-19. Concerning this clone: Its antigen remains unidentified.

TCRdb's copy holds only in-frame clones and misses some; the assay was immunoSEQ multiplex PCR. The table lists tens of thousands of clones, 76% of them singletons. This CDR3 is built from 16 residues. The V segment lost 5 bases and the J segment 8 bases; nucleotides outside the gene matches: 11. CDR1 is SGHTA, CDR2 FQGTGA, per germline. Peptide-pool stimulation followed by sequencing identified expanded antigen-specific CD4+ clonotypes in the ViraFEST assay. Cultured cells yielded isolated CD4+ T cells after less than 11 days. Infection with SARS-CoV-2 occurred in the person between March and December 2020, and PCR confirmed it.

This sample comprised CD4+ T cells from PBMCs cultured with HIV peptides, obtained before COVID-19 vaccination. The subset was: HIV-1 Nef peptide pool negative control/reference culture. The chain employs TRBV7-3 and TRBJ2-2; 10 nucleotides align to TRBD1. This TCR came from a human donor who had a prior SARS-CoV-2 infection. CDR3 DNA: TGTGCCAGCAGCCGTCAGACAGGGGGCGTTAGGGGGGAGCTGTTTTTT. Amino acids: CASSRQTGGVRGELFF.